This TCR beta chain is from a study of cytomegalovirus exposure and HLA in healthy donors. About the study: The early release's HLA-typed donors yielded approximately 85 million unique TCRs.

PCR used 60 Vbeta primers and 13 Jbeta primers. This table comes from immunoSEQ multiplex PCR, and its TCRdb copy is limited to in-frame clones, with some not included. The repertoire holds 100,000 to 150,000 clones, with approximately 83% as singletons. This CDR3 spans 13 amino acids. Between the trimmed V and J ends, which lost 0 bases and 4 bases, there was a span of 7 bases. CDR1 is SGHRS, CDR2 YFSETQ, per germline. Turning to this clone: Its antigen remains unknown.

Findings and limits, study-wide: The study carried out a later analysis of TCR beta sequences. It associated some 17,000 of them with specific HLA alleles at a false discovery rate of 0.05.

The sequenced material came from PBMCs. The rearrangement uses TRBV5-1 and TRBJ2-5; D gene unclear. This receptor was obtained from a woman aged 40 to 50 in good health and CMV-seropositive. CDR3 sequence reads: CASSLVRGETQYF. CDR3 nucleotides: TGCGCCAGCAGCTTGGTTCGCGGAGAGACCCAGTACTTC. Based on the CDR3 plus reference TRBV5-1 and TRBJ2-5, the full variable domain is KAGVTQTPRYLIKTRGQQVTLSCSPISGHRSVSWYQQTPGQGLQFLFEYFSETQRNKGNFPGRFSGRQFSNSRSEMNVSTLELGDSALYLCASSLVRGETQYFGPGTRLLVL.